The 13 T cell receptor beta chains below all came from one sample that was sequenced in a study of blood T cell repertoires in COVID-19. Clones were sequenced by immunoSEQ multiplex PCR, and TCRdb holds only the in-frame ones, with some missing. The sample records 25,000 to 30,000 clones, roughly 80% being singletons. Material: peripheral blood. The receptors were sampled from a woman in her seventies with acute or convalescent COVID-19.

CDR3 sequence: CASSLEGTRNNEQFF. The CDR3 region has the DNA TGCGCCAGCAGCTTGGAAGGGACAAGAAACAATGAGCAGTTCTTC. J is TRBJ2-1 and V is TRBV5-1; D possibly corresponds to TRBD1 (6 bases). The CDR3 runs 15 residues. Germline lookup yields CDR1 SGHRS and CDR2 YFSETQ. Between the trimmed V and J ends, which lost 0 bases and 5 bases, there was a span of 12 bases.

The rearrangement links TRBV29-1 to TRBJ1-5; D possibly corresponds to TRBD1 (5 bases). Germline V gene sequence: CDR1 SQVTM, CDR2 ANQGSEA. Trimming shortened V by 4 bases and J by 2 bases, and 21 bases separated the two germline ends. The CDR3 has 17 residues. The CDR3 DNA reads as TGCAGCGTTGTAGCCGAGGGAGGGGCGCGTGGCAATCAGCCCCAGCATTTT. It is translated as CSVVAEGGARGNQPQHF.

This chain uses TRBV5-1 with TRBJ1-5; TRBD1 matches 8 bases. J gave up 7 bases and V 6 bases, and 6 bases lay outside the gene matches. CDR3 size: 13 residues. Germline-derived CDR1 and CDR2 are SGHRS and YFSETQ. This CDR3 is CASTPGQGQPQHF. The CDR3 DNA reads TGCGCCAGCACCCCCGGACAGGGCCAGCCCCAGCATTTT.

V gene TRBV5-1 combines with J gene TRBJ2-5, with a weak D call TRBD2 (6 bases). V gave up 4 bases and J gave up 5 bases, with 12 bases separating them. The length of the CDR3 is 13 residues. Germline CDR1 reads SGHRS; CDR2 reads YFSETQ. CDR3 sequence (DNA): TGCGCCAGCAGCGGAGGGACGGGGGAGACCCAGTACTTC. This encodes CASSGGTGETQYF. Full variable domain (rest looked up from reference TRBV5-1 and TRBJ2-5): KAGVTQTPRYLIKTRGQQVTLSCSPISGHRSVSWYQQTPGQGLQFLFEYFSETQRNKGNFPGRFSGRQFSNSRSEMNVSTLELGDSALYLCASSGGTGETQYFGPGTRLLVL.

V is TRBV4-2 and J is TRBJ2-7; 8 bases agree with TRBD2. Germline V gene lookup returns CDR1 LGHNA and CDR2 YNFKEQ. This CDR3 contains 15 residues. Losses at the gene ends were 3 bases for V and 6 bases for J; bases not matched to a gene: 10. This CDR3 is CASSQATGGLGEQYF. CDR3 sequence (DNA): TGTGCCAGCAGCCAGGCTACGGGAGGGCTCGGCGAGCAGTACTTC.

The chain couples TRBV9 to TRBJ2-7; 12 bases agree with TRBD1. Germline CDR1 SGDLS, CDR2 YYNGEE. CDR3 length: 15 amino acids. V was pared by 4 bases and J by 2 bases, with 4 bases of the junction left unmatched. CDR3 DNA sequence: TGTGCCAGCAGCAAGGGACAGGGGGCTACCTACGAGCAGTACTTC. Protein: CASSKGQGATYEQYF.

This clone turned up a few times. The CDR3 reads CASSPGQGASPLHF. In DNA, the CDR3 is TGTGCCAGCAGTCCGGGACAGGGGGCCTCACCCCTCCACTTT. This chain links TRBV7-9 with TRBJ1-6; TRBD1 matches at 12 bases. Trimming removed 6 bases from V and 10 bases from J; junction bases left unmatched: 4. The length of the CDR3 is 14 residues. Looked up from germline, CDR1 is SEHNR and CDR2 is FQNEAQ (reference sequence). Full variable domain (remainder filled in from reference TRBV7-9 and TRBJ1-6): DTGVSQNPRHKITKRGQNVTFRCDPISEHNRLYWYRQTLGQGPEFLTYFQNEAQLEKSRLLSDRFSAERPKGSFSTLEIQRTEQGDSAMYLCASSPGQGASPLHFGNGTRLTVT.

V usage is TRBV5-1 and J usage is TRBJ2-7, with 8 bases identical to TRBD2. Trimming cost V 4 bases and J 2 bases; bases outside gene matches: 23. This CDR3 region has 20 residues. CDR1 is SGHRS and CDR2 is YFSETQ in the germline V gene. CDR3 nucleotide sequence: TGCGCCAGCAGCCCAAGGCGACCCGTGACTAGCGCCATACTTGCCTACGAGCAGTACTTC. This gives the protein CASSPRRPVTSAILAYEQYF.

The chain couples TRBV12-3 or TRBV12-4 to TRBJ2-7; no definite D call. The germline V and J ends were trimmed by 2 bases and 5 bases, with 4 bases remaining between them. This CDR3 has 11 residues. The CDR3 nucleotides read TGTGCCAGCAGTTTAATCGACGAGCAGTACTTC. It translates to CASSLIDEQYF.

The chain joins TRBV4-1 to TRBJ2-7, with D tentatively TRBD2 (5 bases). Germline-derived CDR1 and CDR2 are MGHRA and YSYEKL. V lost 1 base, J lost 0 bases, and 10 bases lay in between. The CDR3 is 15 amino acids. CDR3 DNA: TGCGCCAGCAGCCAAGGGGAAGGGAGCTCCTACGAGCAGTACTTC. Translated: CASSQGEGSSYEQYF.

The rearrangement uses TRBV19 and TRBJ1-2, with D unresolved. The CDR3 loop spans 16 amino acids. The germline gives CDR1 LNHDA, CDR2 SQIVND (reference sequence). Trimming removed 5 bases at V and 4 bases at J, with 20 bases between. The CDR3 loop reads CASSSFRSGNGYGYTF. CDR3 DNA: TGTGCCAGTAGTTCCTTCCGCAGCGGGAACGGCTATGGCTACACCTTC.

The chain has TRBV6-6 and TRBJ2-1; the match to TRBD2 covers 15 bases. The length of the CDR3 is 22 residues. The germline V gene encodes CDR1 MNHNY and CDR2 SVGAGI (reference sequence). V lost 5 bases and J lost 0; bases outside the gene matches: 17. The CDR3 reads CASSLPGTSGGPSPSSYNEQFF. The CDR3 DNA follows: TGTGCCAGCAGTCTCCCCGGGACTAGCGGGGGGCCTTCACCTAGCTCCTACAATGAGCAGTTCTTC.

The chain carries TRBV7-2 and TRBJ1-3; TRBD1 aligns across 7 bases. V lost 3 bases, J lost 2 bases, and 4 bases stayed unmatched. The CDR3 contains 15 residues. Germline CDR1 is SGHTA and CDR2 is FQGNSA. CDR3 DNA sequence: TGTGCCAGCAGCTTCGGGACAGACCCTGGAAACACCATATATTTT. As protein: CASSFGTDPGNTIYF.